The 8 T cell receptor beta chains below were found in one sample sequenced in a study of T cell repertoires in cytomegalovirus infection. Their antigens are not known. From the reads, TCRdb called clonotypes with MiXCR, one entry per CDR3 protein. Of 110,000 or so distinct CDR3 sequences detected, roughly 31% appear once; the ten largest clones hold 41%. The sequencing here drew on CD8+ T cells from cultured PBMCs, taken from culture after CMV antigen stimulation. The receptors were gathered from a human donor in good health (CMV status not recorded). Some clones in this sample may be carry-over from other donors' samples.

The gene calls are TRBV5-4 and TRBJ2-1, with D possibly TRBD1 on 5 matching bases. V was pared by 4 bases and J by 4 bases, with 18 bases between. The V gene's germline CDR1 is SGHNT and CDR2 YYREEE (reference sequence). This CDR3 is built from 16 residues. The CDR3 loop is CASSPSAGHLYNEQFF. The CDR3, as DNA: TGTGCCAGCAGCCCCTCGGCAGGGCACCTATACAATGAGCAGTTCTTC.

This clonotype turned up a few times. CDR3 loop: CASSLPAHAGGLAHPGEQFF. CDR3 sequence (DNA): TGTGCCAGCAGCTTACCGGCTCACGCGGGGGGACTAGCGCATCCTGGTGAGCAGTTCTTC. This sequence joins TRBV7-9 and TRBJ2-1; 10 bases map to TRBD2. The trim removed 2 bases at V and 9 bases at J, leaving 22 bases unmatched. The CDR3 length is 20 residues. Germline V gene sequence: CDR1 SEHNR, CDR2 FQNEAQ (reference sequence).

The chain couples TRBV5-1 to TRBJ2-1, with a tentative D call TRBD1 (5 bases). V shed 3 bases and J shed 4 bases, with 14 bases lying between them. CDR1 SGHRS and CDR2 YFSETQ come from the germline V gene. There are 15 residues in the CDR3. CDR3 nucleotide sequence: TGCGCCAGCAGCTCCCAGCGACAGACATACAATGAGCAGTTCTTC. Translated, it gives CASSSQRQTYNEQFF.

The V call is TRBV19, the J call TRBJ1-5; 8 nucleotides line up with TRBD1. V lost 3 bases and J lost 8; bases outside the gene matches: 15. Germline V gene lookup returns CDR1 LNHDA and CDR2 SQIVND (reference sequence). CDR3 length: 17 residues. The DNA for the CDR3 is TGTGCCAGTAGTATCCCGGGGGACAGGACGGGGGAAGAGCCCCAGCATTTT. As protein: CASSIPGDRTGEEPQHF.

The chain links TRBV19 to TRBJ1-1; D ambiguous. V was shortened by 5 bases and J by 0 bases, with 10 bases between the two germline ends. Per the germline V gene, CDR1 is LNHDA and CDR2 is SQIVND (reference sequence). The CDR3 loop spans 14 amino acids. CDR3 amino acids: CASSLVPMNTEAFF. The DNA for the CDR3 is TGTGCCAGTAGTTTAGTACCGATGAACACTGAAGCTTTCTTT.

The V gene is TRBV7-9, the J gene TRBJ2-3; D is uncertain. Germline loops: CDR1 SEHNR, CDR2 FQNEAQ (reference sequence). This CDR3 spans 12 amino acids. V dropped 5 bases and J dropped 4 bases, with 7 bases sitting between them. CDR3 in DNA: TGTGCCAGCAGCCCAGGCCCAGATACGCAGTATTTT. It encodes CASSPGPDTQYF.

This sequence joins TRBV6-1 and TRBJ2-7; D not resolved. The CDR3 consists of 15 residues. Germline V gene data show CDR1 as MNHNS and CDR2 as SASEGT. V was pared by 2 bases and J by 0 bases, with 11 bases between. The CDR3 nucleotides read TGTGCCAGCAGTGAATCCGGGTACGTCTCCTACGAGCAGTACTTC. This sequence encodes CASSESGYVSYEQYF.

The J gene is TRBJ1-6, the V gene TRBV7-9; D call uncertain. Trimming took 6 bases from V and 0 from J, leaving 12 bases between them. CDR1 SEHNR and CDR2 FQNEAQ come from the germline V gene (reference sequence). The CDR3 is 16 amino acids. The CDR3 protein is CASRQMGISYNSPLHF. In DNA, the CDR3 is TGTGCCAGCAGACAGATGGGCATCTCCTATAATTCACCCCTCCACTTT.